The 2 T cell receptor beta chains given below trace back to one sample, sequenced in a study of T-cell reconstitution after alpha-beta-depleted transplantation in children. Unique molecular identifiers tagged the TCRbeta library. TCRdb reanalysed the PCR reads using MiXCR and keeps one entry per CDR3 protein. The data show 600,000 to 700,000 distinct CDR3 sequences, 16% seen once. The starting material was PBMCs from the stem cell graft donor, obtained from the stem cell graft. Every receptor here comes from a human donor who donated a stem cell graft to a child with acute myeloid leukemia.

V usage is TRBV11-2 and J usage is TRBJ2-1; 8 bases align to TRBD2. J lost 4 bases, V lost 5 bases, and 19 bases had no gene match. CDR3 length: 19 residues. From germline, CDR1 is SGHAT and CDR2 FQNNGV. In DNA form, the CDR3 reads TGTGCCAGCAGCCTAGGCCCCTTGCTCCTCAGCGGGGGTTACAATGAGCAGTTCTTC. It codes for CASSLGPLLLSGGYNEQFF. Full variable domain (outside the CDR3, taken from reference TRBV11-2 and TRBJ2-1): EAGVAQSPRYKIIEKRQSVAFWCNPISGHATLYWYQQILGQGPKLLIQFQNNGVVDDSQLPKDRFSAERLKGVDSTLKIQPAKLEDSAVYLCASSLGPLLLSGGYNEQFFGPGTRLTVL.

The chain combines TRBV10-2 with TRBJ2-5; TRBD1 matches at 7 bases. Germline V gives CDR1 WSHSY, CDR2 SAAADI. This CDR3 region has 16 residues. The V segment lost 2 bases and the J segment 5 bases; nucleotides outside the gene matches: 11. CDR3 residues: CASSEASTGIQETQYF. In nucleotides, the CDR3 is TGCGCCAGCAGTGAGGCATCGACAGGGATTCAGGAGACCCAGTACTTC.